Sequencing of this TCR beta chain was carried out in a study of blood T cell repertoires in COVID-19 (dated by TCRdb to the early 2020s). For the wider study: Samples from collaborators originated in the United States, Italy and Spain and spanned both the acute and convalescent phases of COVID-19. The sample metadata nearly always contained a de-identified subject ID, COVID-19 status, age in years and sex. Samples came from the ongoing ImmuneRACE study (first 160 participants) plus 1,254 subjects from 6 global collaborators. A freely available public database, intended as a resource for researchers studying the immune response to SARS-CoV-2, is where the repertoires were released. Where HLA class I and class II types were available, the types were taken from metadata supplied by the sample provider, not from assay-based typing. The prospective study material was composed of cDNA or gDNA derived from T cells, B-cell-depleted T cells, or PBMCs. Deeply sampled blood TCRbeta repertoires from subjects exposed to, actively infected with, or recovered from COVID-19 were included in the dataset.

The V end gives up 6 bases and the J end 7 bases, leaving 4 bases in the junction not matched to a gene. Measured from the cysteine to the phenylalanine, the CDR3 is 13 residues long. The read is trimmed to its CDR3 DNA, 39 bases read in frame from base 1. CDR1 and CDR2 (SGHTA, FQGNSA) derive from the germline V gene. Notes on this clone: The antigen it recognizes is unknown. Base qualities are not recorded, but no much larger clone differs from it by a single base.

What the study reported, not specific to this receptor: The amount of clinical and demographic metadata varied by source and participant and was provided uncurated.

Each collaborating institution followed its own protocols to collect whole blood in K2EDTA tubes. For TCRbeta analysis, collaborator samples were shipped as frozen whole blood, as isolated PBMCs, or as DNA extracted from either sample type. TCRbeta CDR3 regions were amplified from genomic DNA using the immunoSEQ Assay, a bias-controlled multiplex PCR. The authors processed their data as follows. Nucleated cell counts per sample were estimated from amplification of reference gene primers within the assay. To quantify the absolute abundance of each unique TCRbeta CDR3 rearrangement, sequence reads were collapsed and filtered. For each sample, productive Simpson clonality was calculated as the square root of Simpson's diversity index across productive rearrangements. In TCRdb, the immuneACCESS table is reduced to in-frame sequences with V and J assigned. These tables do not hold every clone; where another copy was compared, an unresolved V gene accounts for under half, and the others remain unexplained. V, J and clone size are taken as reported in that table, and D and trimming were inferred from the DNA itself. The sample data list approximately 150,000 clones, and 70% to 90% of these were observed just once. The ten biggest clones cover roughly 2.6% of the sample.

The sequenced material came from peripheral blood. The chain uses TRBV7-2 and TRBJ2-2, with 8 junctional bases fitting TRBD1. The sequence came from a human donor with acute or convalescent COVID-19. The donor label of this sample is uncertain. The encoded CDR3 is CASRQGGGGELFF. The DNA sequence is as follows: TGTGCCAGCAGACAGGGGGGCGGCGGGGAGCTGTTTTTT.